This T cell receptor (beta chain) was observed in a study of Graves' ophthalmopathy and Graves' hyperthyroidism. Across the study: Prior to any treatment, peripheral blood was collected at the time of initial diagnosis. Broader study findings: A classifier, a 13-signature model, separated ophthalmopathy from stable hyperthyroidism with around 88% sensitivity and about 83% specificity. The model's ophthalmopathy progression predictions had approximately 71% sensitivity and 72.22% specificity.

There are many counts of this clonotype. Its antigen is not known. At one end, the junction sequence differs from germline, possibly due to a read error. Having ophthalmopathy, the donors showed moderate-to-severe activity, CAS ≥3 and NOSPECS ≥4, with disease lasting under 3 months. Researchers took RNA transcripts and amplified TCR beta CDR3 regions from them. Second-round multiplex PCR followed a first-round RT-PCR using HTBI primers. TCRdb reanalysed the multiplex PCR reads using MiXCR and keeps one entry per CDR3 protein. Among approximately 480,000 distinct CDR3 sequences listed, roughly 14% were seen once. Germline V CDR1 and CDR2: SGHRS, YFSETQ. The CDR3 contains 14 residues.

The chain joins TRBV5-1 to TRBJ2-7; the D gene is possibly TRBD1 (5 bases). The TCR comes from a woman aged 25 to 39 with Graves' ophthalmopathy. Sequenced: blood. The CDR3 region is CASSLAGNSYEQYF. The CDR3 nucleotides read TGTGCCAGCAGCTTGGCAGGGAATTCCTACGAGCAGTACTTC.